This T cell receptor beta chain was identified in a study of cytomegalovirus exposure and HLA in healthy donors. Overall study context: Of 300 to 500 genotyped donors, around 76% clustered with self-reported Caucasian donors.

Germline values: CDR1 SGHTA, CDR2 FQGNSA. This CDR3 is 15 amino acids long. Trimming removed 1 base at V and 2 bases at J, with 10 bases between. 13 Jbeta primers and 60 Vbeta primers were used for the PCR. Profiled with immunoSEQ multiplex PCR; TCRdb holds only in-frame clones, not every one. Of some 100,000 clones in the sample, about two thirds were seen once. Findings and caveats of the study: In a later analysis, a genetic analysis reported fewer productive-TCR N-insertions in an Asian-associated ancestry cluster than the cohort average. The dataset shows that most TCR sequences were rare, while some public TCRs occurred in many donors. Per a later analysis, HLA-associated TCR beta chains showed more clonal expansion than other, equally common TCR beta chains.

Notes on this clone: Its antigen is undetermined.

The sequence was obtained from a woman in her thirties in good health and CMV-seropositive. Sequenced: PBMCs. The chain links TRBV7-2 to TRBJ2-3; tentatively, D is TRBD2 (6 bases). This chain's CDR3 is CASSLVGGVTDTQYF. In nucleotides, the CDR3 is TGTGCCAGCAGCTTAGTCGGCGGGGTCACAGATACGCAGTATTTT.